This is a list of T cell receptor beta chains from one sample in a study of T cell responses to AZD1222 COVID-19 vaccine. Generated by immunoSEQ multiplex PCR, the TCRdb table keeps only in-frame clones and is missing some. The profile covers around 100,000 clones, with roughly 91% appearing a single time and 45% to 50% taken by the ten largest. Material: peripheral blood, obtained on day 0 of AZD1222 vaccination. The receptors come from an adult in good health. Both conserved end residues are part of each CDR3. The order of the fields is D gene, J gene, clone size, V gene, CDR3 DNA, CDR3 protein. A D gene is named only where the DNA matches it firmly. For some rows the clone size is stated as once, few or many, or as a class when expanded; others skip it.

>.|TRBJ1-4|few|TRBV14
TGTGCCAGCAGCCGATCTGGGGGGTCGACTAATGAAAAACTGTTTTTT
CASSRSGGSTNEKLFF
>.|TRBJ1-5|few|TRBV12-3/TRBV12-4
TGTGCCAGCAGACAGGGAAATCAGCCCCAGCATTTT
CASRQGNQPQHF
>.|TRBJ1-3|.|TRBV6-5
TGTGCCGCGGGTTCGGGGACCATATATTTT
CAAGSGTIYF
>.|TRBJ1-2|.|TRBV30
TGTGCCTGGAGTCCACAGGCTTCTCGCTACACCTTC
CAWSPQASRYTF
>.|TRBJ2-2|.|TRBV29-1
TGCAGCGGTTCAGGGTTGCCCGGGGAGCTGTTTTTT
CSGSGLPGELFF
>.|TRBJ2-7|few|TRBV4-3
TGCGCCAGCAGCCAAGACAGAGGCCGTACCTACGAGCAGTACTTC
CASSQDRGRTYEQYF
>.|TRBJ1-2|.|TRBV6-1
TGTGCCAGCAGTGAAGCGGCGACAGCAACTTATGGCTACACCTTC
CASSEAATATYGYTF
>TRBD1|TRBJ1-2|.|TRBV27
TGTGCCAGCAGTCCACAGGGGACGATTGCCTATGGCTACACCTTC
CASSPQGTIAYGYTF
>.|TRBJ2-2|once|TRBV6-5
TGTGCCAGCAGTTACGAGGGAGCGAACACCGGGGAGCTGTTTTTT
CASSYEGANTGELFF
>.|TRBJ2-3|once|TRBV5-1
TGCGCCAGCAGCTTGGCCCAGGGATCAGATACGCAGTATTTT
CASSLAQGSDTQYF
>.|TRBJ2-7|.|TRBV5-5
TGTGCCAGCAGCTCTCCGGGGCCCGACTACTACGAGCAGTACTTC
CASSSPGPDYYEQYF
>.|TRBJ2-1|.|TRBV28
TGTGCCAGCAGGGGGGGTGACAGGGTACCGAACAATGAGCAGTTCTTC
CASRGGDRVPNNEQFF
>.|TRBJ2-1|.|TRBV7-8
TGTGCCAGCAGCCCAGGGGCGGCTAGAAATGAGCAGTTCTTC
CASSPGAARNEQFF
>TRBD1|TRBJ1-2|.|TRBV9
TGTGCCAGCAGCGTAGAGGTAGGGGGCGGCCTTGGAAACTATGGCTACACCTTC
CASSVEVGGGLGNYGYTF
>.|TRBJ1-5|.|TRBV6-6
TGTGCCAGCAGTTACGGGGTTCAGCCCCAGCATTTT
CASSYGVQPQHF
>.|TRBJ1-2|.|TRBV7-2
TGTGCCAGCAGCCCACCGGGCCTCTTCTCGGGTGGCTACACCTTC
CASSPPGLFSGGYTF
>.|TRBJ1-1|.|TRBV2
TGTGCCAGCACCTACATGATTATGAACACTGAAGCTTTCTTT
CASTYMIMNTEAFF
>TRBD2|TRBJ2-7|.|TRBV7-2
TGTGCCAGCAGCTCCCGGTCTGGAGCGGGAGACTACGAGCAGTACTTC
CASSSRSGAGDYEQYF
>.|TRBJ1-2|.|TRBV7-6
TGTGCCAGCGAGGGAGGCGGCTACACCTTC
CASEGGGYTF
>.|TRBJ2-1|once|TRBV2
TGTGCCAGCAGGATACAGGGGGGGGTATACAATGAGCAGTTCTTC
CASRIQGGVYNEQFF
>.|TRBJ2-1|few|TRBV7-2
TGTGCCAGCAGCCGGGACTCGAGGAGCTCCTACAATGAGCAGTTCTTC
CASSRDSRSSYNEQFF
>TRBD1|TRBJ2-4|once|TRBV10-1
TGCGCCAGCAGTGAGTCGGGACAGGGAGTGGACATTCAGTACTTC
CASSESGQGVDIQYF
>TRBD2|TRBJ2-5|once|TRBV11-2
TGTGCCAGCAGCTTTAGCGGGTCTCAAGAGACCCAGTACTTC
CASSFSGSQETQYF
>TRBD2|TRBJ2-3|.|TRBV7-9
TGTGCCAGCAGTTCGATTACGTGGGGGAGGGTTGCCACGCAGTATTTT
CASSSITWGRVATQYF
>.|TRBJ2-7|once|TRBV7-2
TGTGCCAGCAGTCGCGTCCCGCCCTACGAGCAGTACTTC
CASSRVPPYEQYF
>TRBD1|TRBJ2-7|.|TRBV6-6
TGTGCCAGCAGTTTCCGACCCGGGACAGGGGGACAAGAGCAGTACTTC
CASSFRPGTGGQEQYF
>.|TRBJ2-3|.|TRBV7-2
TGTGCCAGCAGCCCCCTGATCAGTGGCACAGATACGCAGTATTTT
CASSPLISGTDTQYF
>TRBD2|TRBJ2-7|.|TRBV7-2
TGTGCCAGCAGCTTGGGGCTAGCGGGAGTATACGAGCAGTACTTC
CASSLGLAGVYEQYF
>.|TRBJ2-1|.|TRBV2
TGTGCCAGCAGTGAACGGTGGCTAGCGAGGGAGCAGTTCTTC
CASSERWLAREQFF
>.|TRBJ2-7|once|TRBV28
TGTGCCAGCATCAAAGGGTACGCCTACGAGCAGTACTTC
CASIKGYAYEQYF
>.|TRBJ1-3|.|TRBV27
TGTGCCAGCAGTTTTGCAGGGAGTTCCTCCTCTGGAAACACCATATATTTT
CASSFAGSSSSGNTIYF
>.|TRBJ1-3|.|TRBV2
TGTGCCAGCAGTCGAGACTCTGGAAACACCATATATTTT
CASSRDSGNTIYF
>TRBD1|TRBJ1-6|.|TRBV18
TGTGCCAGCTCACCAGGAACAGGGGTAAAGACACCCCTCCACTTT
CASSPGTGVKTPLHF
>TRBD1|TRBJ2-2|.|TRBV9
TGTGCCAGCAGCGCCGATCCGGGACAGGGGAACACCGGGGAGCTGTTTTTT
CASSADPGQGNTGELFF
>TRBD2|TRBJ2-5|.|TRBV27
TGTGCCAGCAGTCCAGGACTAGCGGGCTCAGAGACCCAGTACTTC
CASSPGLAGSETQYF
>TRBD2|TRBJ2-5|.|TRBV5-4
TGTGCCAGCAGCAGGGGTGGGGAGGGGCAGCGAGAGACCCAGTACTTC
CASSRGGEGQRETQYF
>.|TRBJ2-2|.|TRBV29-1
TGCAGCGTTGAATCACCGGGAAACACCGGGGAGCTGTTTTTT
CSVESPGNTGELFF
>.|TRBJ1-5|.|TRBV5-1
TGCGCCAGCAGCTTGGGGTTGTCTGAAAATCAGCCCCAGCATTTT
CASSLGLSENQPQHF
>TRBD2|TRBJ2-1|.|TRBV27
TGTGCCAGCAGTTTATCACTAGCGGGAGGGGGGTACAATGAGCAGTTCTTC
CASSLSLAGGGYNEQFF
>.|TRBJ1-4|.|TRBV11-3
TGTGCCAGCAGCTTAAAACCGTTGGGTGTTGGAAAACTGTTTTTT
CASSLKPLGVGKLFF
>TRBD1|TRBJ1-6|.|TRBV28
TGTGCCAGCAGTCAAATGGACAGGGGGTATTCACCCCTCCACTTT
CASSQMDRGYSPLHF
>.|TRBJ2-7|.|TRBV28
TGTGCCAGCAGTTTAGGCATGCCCTACGAGCAGTACTTC
CASSLGMPYEQYF
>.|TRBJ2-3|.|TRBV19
TGTGCCACAGGGAGGAGGGGGAACACAGATACGCAGTATTTT
CATGRRGNTDTQYF
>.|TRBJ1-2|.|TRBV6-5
TGTGCCAGCACCGGGGACATTGGAGGTGGCTACACCTTC
CASTGDIGGGYTF
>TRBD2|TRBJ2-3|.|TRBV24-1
TGTGCCACCAGTGATCCGGGACTAGTAAACCCAGATACGCAGTATTTT
CATSDPGLVNPDTQYF
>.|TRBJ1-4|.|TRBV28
TGTGCCAGCAGACCCAAATTCGACAGGACGAATGAAAAACTGTTTTTT
CASRPKFDRTNEKLFF
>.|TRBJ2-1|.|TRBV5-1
TGCGCCAGCACCGGGGAGGAGAAAGCCTACAATGAGCAGTTCTTC
CASTGEEKAYNEQFF
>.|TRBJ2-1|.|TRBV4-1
TGCGCCAGCAGCCAAGTCCATCTGGCCGGGGGTGAGCAGTTCTTC
CASSQVHLAGGEQFF
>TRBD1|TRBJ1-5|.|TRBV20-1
TGCAGTGCTAGTTCGGGACAGGGAGGGGGAGGCAATCAGCCCCAGCATTTT
CSASSGQGGGGNQPQHF
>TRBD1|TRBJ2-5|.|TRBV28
TGTGCCAGCAGTTTCGGCGGGACAGGACAAGAGACCCAGTACTTC
CASSFGGTGQETQYF